The rows below give T cell receptor beta chains drawn from one sample of a study of T cells after yellow fever vaccination. TCRdb reprocessed the 5' RACE reads with MiXCR, giving one entry per CDR3 protein. The sample yields roughly 120,000 distinct CDR3 sequences, 7.4% seen once. The specimen was CD4+ T cells sorted from PBMCs, collected 10 days after the first yellow fever vaccination. The receptors originated from a man between 18 and 35 years old who received the YFV17D yellow fever vaccine. CDR3s include the opening cysteine and the closing phenylalanine or tryptophan. The order of the fields is V gene, J gene, CDR3 protein.

v_call: TRBV29-1
j_call: TRBJ2-3
cdr3_aa: CSVDRTSGRGMPQYF

v_call: TRBV7-2
j_call: TRBJ2-2
cdr3_aa: CASSFRRAGELFF

v_call: TRBV2
j_call: TRBJ2-5
cdr3_aa: CASSDSGGETQYF

v_call: TRBV6-2/TRBV6-3
j_call: TRBJ2-2
cdr3_aa: CASSYSAGKVGELFF

v_call: TRBV27
j_call: TRBJ1-6
cdr3_aa: CASSHPHRDNSPLHF

v_call: TRBV4-3
j_call: TRBJ2-2
cdr3_aa: CASRGPGTAETGELFF

v_call: TRBV5-1
j_call: TRBJ2-1
cdr3_aa: CASSLAWENEQFF

v_call: TRBV5-6
j_call: TRBJ1-3
cdr3_aa: CASSFFDGNTIYF

v_call: TRBV28
j_call: TRBJ2-2
cdr3_aa: CASTLSGGVTGELFF

v_call: TRBV12-3/TRBV12-4
j_call: TRBJ2-1
cdr3_aa: CASSLGLAANEQFF

v_call: TRBV2
j_call: TRBJ1-6
cdr3_aa: CASMTGQGDSPLHF

v_call: TRBV12-3/TRBV12-4
j_call: TRBJ1-5
cdr3_aa: CASSLFAGFNQPQHF

v_call: TRBV30
j_call: TRBJ2-4
cdr3_aa: CAWSAGVGAKNIQYF

v_call: TRBV7-2
j_call: TRBJ1-6
cdr3_aa: CASSFVSGLLNNSPLHF

v_call: TRBV20-1
j_call: TRBJ2-2
cdr3_aa: CSAADASGTPRLFF

v_call: TRBV7-9
j_call: TRBJ1-4
cdr3_aa: CASSFPSNYEKLFF

v_call: TRBV18
j_call: TRBJ2-1
cdr3_aa: CASQSGQGTNEQFF

v_call: TRBV20-1
j_call: TRBJ2-1
cdr3_aa: CSAGRMGGSYNEQFF

v_call: TRBV19
j_call: TRBJ2-3
cdr3_aa: CASSKEGQRVVGTDTQYF

v_call: TRBV12-3/TRBV12-4
j_call: TRBJ1-1
cdr3_aa: CASSSGVANTEAFF

v_call: TRBV4-3
j_call: TRBJ1-2
cdr3_aa: CASSQDAQERGYTF

v_call: TRBV5-6
j_call: TRBJ2-3
cdr3_aa: CASGHVSTDTQYF

v_call: TRBV4-3
j_call: TRBJ2-2
cdr3_aa: CASSQATGANTGELFF